This record concerns one TCR beta chain sequence. Study members were between roughly 18 and 89 years old and lived in about two dozen US regions. Membership in each cohort depended on participant-reported clinical history. This sample is part of a study of blood T cell repertoires in COVID-19. In the study overall: The analysed material was cDNA or gDNA that came from T cells, B-cell-depleted T cells, or PBMCs.

Original processing methods: Reference gene primers were amplified, and this amplification served to estimate nucleated cell counts. Libraries were prepared by immunoSEQ multiplex PCR; TCRdb keeps only in-frame clonotypes and omits some of them. V and J calls and clone size are as listed in that table; D and trimming were resolved from the DNA. This repertoire shows about 270,000 clones, more than 70% found once; its top ten account for approximately 2%. CDR3 length: 13 residues. Unmatched junction bases numbered 1, after V lost 3 bases and J lost 3 bases. The V gene's germline CDR1 is LNHNV and CDR2 YYDKDF (reference sequence).

The sequence derives from a woman in her sixties in a cohort exposed to, infected with or recovered from COVID-19 (not recorded which). This chain connects TRBV15 to TRBJ1-2; 7 bases line up with TRBD1. The specimen was PBMCs or T cells enriched from blood (not recorded which). The CDR3 protein is CATSSGTDYGYTF. In DNA, the CDR3 is TGTGCCACCAGCAGCGGGACAGACTATGGCTACACCTTC.